These 29 T cell receptor beta chains share one sample of origin, sequenced in a study of T cells after yellow fever vaccination. TCRdb re-called the 5' RACE reads through MiXCR, storing one row per CDR3 protein. The sample has about 220,000 distinct CDR3 sequences; around 3.1% are singletons. Material: CD4+ T cells sorted from PBMCs, obtained 10 days after the yellow fever booster vaccination. The receptors shown here come from a man aged 18 to 35 who received the YFV17D yellow fever vaccine.

The chain carries TRBV6-6 and TRBJ1-2; possible D gene TRBD1, 5 bases. This CDR3 spans 13 amino acids. The V and J ends lost 6 bases and 6 bases respectively, with 14 bases between them. Germline values: CDR1 MNHNY, CDR2 SVGAGI (reference sequence). CDR3 protein: CASSPRGADGYTF. In DNA form, the CDR3 reads TGTGCCAGCAGCCCGAGAGGGGCTGATGGCTACACCTTC.

V usage is TRBV7-9 and J usage is TRBJ1-2; D unresolved. This CDR3 contains 14 residues. Germline-derived CDR1 and CDR2 are SEHNR and FQNEAQ (reference sequence). The V and J ends lost 6 bases and 8 bases respectively, with 19 bases between them. The CDR3 DNA reads TGTGCCAGCAGTTTTACGGGAATTCCTACGGGCTACACCTTC. Its protein product is CASSFTGIPTGYTF.

In this sample, this clonotype turned up many times. The rearrangement joins TRBV5-1 to TRBJ2-2, with D unclear. The CDR3 is made up of 15 amino acids. Germline CDR1 and CDR2: SGHRS and YFSETQ. V gave up 2 bases and J gave up 2 bases, with 10 bases separating them. The chain's CDR3 is CASSLPGGNTGELFF. DNA of the CDR3: TGCGCCAGCAGCTTACCGGGCGGAAACACCGGGGAGCTGTTTTTT.

The sample holds many counts of this clonotype. The chain recombines TRBV20-1 with TRBJ2-7; 7 bases agree with TRBD1. The germline CDR1 and CDR2 sequences are DFQATT and SNEGSKA (reference sequence). The V gene end was trimmed by 3 bases and the J gene end by 2 bases; junction bases not matched to a gene: 7. There are 14 residues in the CDR3. CDR3 region: CSARGETGTYEQYV. The CDR3, as DNA: TGCAGTGCTAGGGGTGAGACAGGGACCTACGAGCAGTACGTC.

This clonotype was detected ten times or more. The CDR3 region is CASSPAYGQIRTWGNEQFF. The CDR3, as DNA: TGTGCCAGCAGCCCGGCCTATGGACAGATACGGACCTGGGGCAATGAGCAGTTCTTC. The chain recombines TRBV9 with TRBJ2-1, with TRBD1 as a possible D gene (6 bases). CDR3 length: 19 amino acids. V was pared by 4 bases and J by 6 bases, with 29 bases between. Germline V gene lookup returns CDR1 SGDLS and CDR2 YYNGEE.

The sample holds many counts of this clonotype. The chain carries TRBV7-3 and TRBJ2-5; D possibly matches TRBD1 or TRBD2 (5 bases each). The CDR3 has 15 amino acids. The germline CDR1 and CDR2 sequences are SGHTA and FQGTGA. Trimming pared 5 bases from V and 2 bases from J, leaving 15 bases between. This CDR3 reads CASSPQGAGQETQYF. CDR3 coding DNA: TGTGCCAGCAGCCCCCAGGGCGCGGGTCAAGAGACCCAGTACTTC.

This clonotype has ten or more counts. This chain connects TRBV11-2 to TRBJ2-5; D possibly corresponds to TRBD1 (5 bases). The V end was cut by 4 bases, the J end by 1 base, with 13 bases between. The CDR3 totals 15 residues. Germline CDR1 SGHAT, CDR2 FQNNGV. CDR3 sequence reads: CASSWGWGFQETQYF. CDR3 bases: TGTGCCAGCAGCTGGGGTTGGGGCTTCCAAGAGACCCAGTACTTC.

V gene TRBV10-3 combines with J gene TRBJ1-6; 8 nucleotides line up with TRBD1. Per the germline V gene, CDR1 is ENHRY and CDR2 is SYGVKD. This CDR3 comprises 14 residues. Germline trimming cut 10 bases from V and 10 bases from J; bases unmatched to any gene: 12. The CDR3 protein is CATSPGQGRSPLHF. Written as DNA, the CDR3 is TGTGCCACCTCCCCCGGACAGGGAAGATCACCCCTCCACTTT.

This chain connects TRBV20-1 to TRBJ2-1, with D perhaps matching TRBD1 or TRBD2 (5 bases each). The CDR3 is 13 residues long. Germline CDR1 DFQATT, CDR2 SNEGSKA (reference sequence). Trimming removed 3 bases from V and 5 bases from J, with 11 bases in between. The CDR3 DNA reads TGCAGTGCTAGGGGGGAGTGCGACAATGAGCAGTTCTTC. Translating gives CSARGECDNEQFF.

This clonotype has only a few counts. The gene calls are TRBV6-5 and TRBJ1-1; no firm D call. The length of the CDR3 is 15 residues. The germline V gene encodes CDR1 MNHEY and CDR2 SVGAGI. V lost 1 base to trimming and J lost 0 bases, with 9 bases between them. The CDR3 DNA reads as TGTGCCAGCAGTTACTGGTCGATCTTGAACACTGAAGCTTTCTTT. As protein: CASSYWSILNTEAFF.

This clonotype was detected many times. V usage is TRBV5-1 and J usage is TRBJ1-2; D remains ambiguous. Germline V gene sequence: CDR1 SGHRS, CDR2 YFSETQ. Trimming left V 4 bases short and J 0 bases short, with 13 bases between. The CDR3 is 15 residues long. The CDR3 is CASSPDGLTNYGYTF. As DNA, the CDR3 is TGCGCCAGCAGCCCGGACGGGTTAACTAACTATGGCTACACCTTC.

This clonotype has more than one count but fewer than ten. The CDR3 coding sequence is TGTGCCAGCAGCCAGGGGGACAGGTATAATTCACCCCTCCACTTT. This encodes CASSQGDRYNSPLHF. The chain is built from TRBV14 and TRBJ1-6; 8 bases agree with TRBD1. The CDR3 spans 15 residues. Germline V gene data show CDR1 as SGHDN and CDR2 as FVKESK. With V trimmed by 3 bases and J by 4 bases, 2 bases remained unmatched.

This clonotype has ten or more counts. J is TRBJ2-5 and V is TRBV4-2; D not resolved. The CDR3 contains 15 residues. Germline CDR1 LGHNA, CDR2 YNFKEQ. V lost 3 bases and J 1 base, leaving 12 bases between the germline ends. CDR3 residues: CASSHDQYSQETQYF. In DNA, the CDR3 is TGTGCCAGCAGCCACGACCAGTACTCCCAAGAGACCCAGTACTTC.

This clonotype has a count of ten or more. V usage is TRBV7-2 and J usage is TRBJ1-1; 10 bases fit TRBD1. Germline loops: CDR1 SGHTA, CDR2 FQGNSA. The CDR3 extends over 14 amino acids. The J segment lost 8 bases and the V segment lost 5 bases, leaving 8 bases of the junction unmatched. DNA for the CDR3: TGTGCCAGCAGCCGGAGGACAGGGGGAGAAGAAGCTTTCTTT. Protein sequence: CASSRRTGGEEAFF. The full variable domain, with the rest looked up from reference TRBV7-2 and TRBJ1-1, is GAGVSQSPSNKVTEKGKDVELRCDPISGHTALYWYRQSLGQGLEFLIYFQGNSAPDKSGLPSDRFSAERTGGSVSTLTIQRTQQEDSAVYLCASSRRTGGEEAFFGQGTRLTVV.

This clonotype was seen repeatedly, ten times or more. The genes are TRBV10-3 and TRBJ2-7; D possibly matches TRBD1 or TRBD2 (5 bases each). V lost 6 bases and J 1 base, leaving 16 bases between the germline ends. The CDR3 length is 15 residues. Germline loops: CDR1 ENHRY, CDR2 SYGVKD. The CDR3 sequence is CAIRDWARDSYEQYF. CDR3 DNA sequence: TGTGCCATCAGGGACTGGGCCAGGGATTCCTACGAGCAGTACTTC.

The rearrangement joins TRBV6-5 to TRBJ1-2; 7 bases agree with TRBD1. In germline, CDR1 is MNHEY, CDR2 SVGAGI. J gave up 8 bases and V 6 bases, and 18 bases lay outside the gene matches. This CDR3 has 16 amino acids. CDR3 amino acids: CASRTLTGENSKGYTF. The DNA for the CDR3 is TGTGCCAGCAGGACTCTAACAGGGGAAAACTCGAAGGGCTACACCTTC.

This clonotype was recorded at least ten times. This chain links TRBV27 with TRBJ2-7, with D perhaps matching TRBD1 or TRBD2 (5 bases each). The germline V and J ends were trimmed by 3 bases and 3 bases, with 15 bases remaining between them. The CDR3 is 15 amino acids. Per germline, CDR1 MNHEY and CDR2 SMNVEV (reference sequence). The CDR3 spells CASSLFGIGGYEQYF. CDR3 coding DNA: TGTGCCAGCAGTTTGTTTGGCATTGGGGGCTACGAGCAGTACTTC.

To note about this clonotype: One base away lies a much larger clone, so this may be a sequencing read error. The chain carries TRBV20-1 and TRBJ2-1; TRBD2 agrees at 9 bases. CDR3 size: 14 residues. Germline CDR1 is DFQATT and CDR2 is SNEGSKA (reference sequence). The V segment lost 6 bases and the J segment 9 bases; nucleotides outside the gene matches: 12. CDR3 residues: CSAVRRGGLSEQFF. The CDR3 region has the DNA TGCAGTGCCGTTCGGCGGGGGGGCCTCTCTGAGCAGTTCTTC.

This clonotype was seen only a few times. The V and J genes are TRBV5-6 and TRBJ2-3, with D maybe TRBD1 (5 bases). Trimming cost V 4 bases and J 3 bases, with 12 bases left between them. The CDR3 runs to 14 residues. Germline loops: CDR1 SGHDT, CDR2 YYEEEE. CDR3 nucleotides: TGTGCCAGCAGCCGCAGGGAATGGACAGATACGCAGTATTTT. Residues: CASSRREWTDTQYF. The variable domain in full, with the rest retrieved from reference TRBV5-6 and TRBJ2-3, is DAGVTQSPTHLIKTRGQQVTLRCSPKSGHDTVSWYQQALGQGPQFIFQYYEEEERQRGNFPDRFSGHQFPNYSSELNVNALLLGDSALYLCASSRREWTDTQYFGPGTRLTVL.

This clonotype has at least ten counts. The chain joins TRBV24-1 to TRBJ2-3; D could derive from TRBD1 or TRBD2 (5 bases each). The CDR3 sequence is 12 residues long. Trimming removed 9 bases at V and 2 bases at J, with 8 bases between. CDR1 and CDR2 from the germline V gene are KGHDR and SFDVKD. This CDR3 is CATEGNTDTQYF. In nucleotides, the CDR3 is TGTGCCACCGAGGGGAACACAGATACGCAGTATTTT.

This clonotype was picked up many times. The chain couples TRBV6-6 to TRBJ2-7, with 8 bases aligning to TRBD1. Germline V gene data show CDR1 as MNHNY and CDR2 as SVGAGI (reference sequence). V was pared by 7 bases and J by 2 bases, with 10 bases of the junction left unmatched. This CDR3 contains 15 residues. The DNA of the CDR3 is TGTGCCAGCAACTCCCCAGGGGGCCTCACCTACGAGCAGTACTTC. It specifies CASNSPGGLTYEQYF.

In regard to this clonotype: This sequence may be a read error, since a much larger clone differs from it by one base. This chain links TRBV30 with TRBJ2-5, with D tentatively TRBD1 (6 bases). This CDR3 contains 12 residues. Germline V gene data show CDR1 as GTSNPN and CDR2 as SVGIG (reference sequence). CDR3 DNA sequence: TGTGCCTGGAGTCTGGGGGCTCAGACCAAGTACTTC. Amino acids: CAWSLGAQTKYF. Based on the CDR3 plus reference TRBV30 and TRBJ2-5, the full variable domain is SQTIHQWPATLVQPVGSPLSLECTVEGTSNPNLYWYRQAAGRGLQLLFYSVGIGQISSEVPQNLSASRPQDRQFILSSKKLLLSDSGFYLCAWSLGAQTKYFGPGTRLLVL.

This clonotype has just a few counts. The chain has TRBV27 and TRBJ2-7, with TRBD1 matching over 7 bases. In germline, CDR1 is MNHEY, CDR2 SMNVEV (reference sequence). This CDR3 is 16 amino acids long. Losses at the gene ends were 3 bases for V and 5 bases for J; bases not matched to a gene: 13. Here the CDR3 DNA reads TGTGCCAGCAGTTTGAAACCCCCGGGACAGCATGACGAGCAGTACTTC. Amino acid sequence: CASSLKPPGQHDEQYF.

This chain uses TRBV12-3 or TRBV12-4 with TRBJ2-1; D possibly corresponds to TRBD2 (7 bases). The V end was cut by 8 bases, the J end by 6 bases, with 17 bases between. This CDR3 has 14 residues. The CDR3: CASAAGRGPNEQFF. The CDR3 coding sequence is TGTGCCAGCGCCGCGGGGCGGGGGCCCAATGAGCAGTTCTTC.

The table lists this clonotype with many counts. J is TRBJ2-3 and V is TRBV29-1, with 9 nucleotides matching TRBD2. V dropped 5 bases and J dropped 4; count of bases not matched to a gene: 1. CDR1 is SQVTM, CDR2 ANQGSEA, per germline. There are 12 residues in the CDR3. The CDR3: CSVRTSADTQYF. In DNA form, the CDR3 reads TGCAGCGTTCGGACTAGCGCAGATACGCAGTATTTT.

The gene calls are TRBV20-1 and TRBJ2-3, with D possibly TRBD2 on 5 matching bases. The V and J ends lost 0 bases and 4 bases respectively, with 14 bases between them. CDR3 length: 15 amino acids. The germline V gene encodes CDR1 DFQATT and CDR2 SNEGSKA (reference sequence). Here the CDR3 reads CSARENRGSPDTQYF. The CDR3 coding sequence is TGCAGTGCTAGAGAAAACCGGGGAAGCCCAGATACGCAGTATTTT.

A few counts support this clonotype. The chain employs TRBV6-5 and TRBJ2-5, with 8 bases that match TRBD1. This CDR3 spans 15 amino acids. Per germline, CDR1 MNHEY and CDR2 SVGAGI. The junction had 7 bases not matched to a gene; V was cut back by 2 bases and J by 5 bases. The CDR3 DNA sequence: TGTGCCAGCAGTTACGGGAGACAGGGGCCGGAGACCCAGTACTTC. Protein sequence: CASSYGRQGPETQYF.

This clonotype showed up many times. V gene TRBV29-1 combines with J gene TRBJ2-1; D uncertain. Trimming took off 4 bases at V and 7 bases at J, with 8 bases between the two ends. Germline V gene sequence: CDR1 SQVTM, CDR2 ANQGSEA. The CDR3 sequence is 11 residues long. CDR3 bases: TGCAGCGTTGGGAGCTATAATGAGCAGTTCTTC. It translates to CSVGSYNEQFF.

This clonotype was seen many times. V and J are TRBV12-3 or TRBV12-4 and TRBJ2-5, with 8 bases aligning to TRBD1. The V gene end was trimmed by 7 bases and the J gene end by 5 bases; junction bases not matched to a gene: 6. CDR3 size: 13 residues. DNA of the CDR3: TGTGCCAGCACAGACAGGGGTAGGGAGACCCAGTACTTC. This sequence encodes CASTDRGRETQYF.